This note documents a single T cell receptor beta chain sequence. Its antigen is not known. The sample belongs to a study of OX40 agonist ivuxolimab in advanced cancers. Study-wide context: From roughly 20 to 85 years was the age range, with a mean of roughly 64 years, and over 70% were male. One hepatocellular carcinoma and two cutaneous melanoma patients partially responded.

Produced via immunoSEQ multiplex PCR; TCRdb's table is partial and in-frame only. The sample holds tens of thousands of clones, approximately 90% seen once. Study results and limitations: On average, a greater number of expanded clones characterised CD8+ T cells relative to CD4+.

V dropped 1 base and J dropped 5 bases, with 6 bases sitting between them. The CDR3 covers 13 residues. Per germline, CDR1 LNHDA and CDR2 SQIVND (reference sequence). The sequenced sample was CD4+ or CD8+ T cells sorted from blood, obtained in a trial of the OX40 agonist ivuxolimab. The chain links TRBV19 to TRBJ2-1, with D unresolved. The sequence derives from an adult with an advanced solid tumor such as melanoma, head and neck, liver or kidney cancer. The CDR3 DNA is TGTGCCAGTAGTATAGCCAGCAACAATGAGCAGTTCTTC. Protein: CASSIASNNEQFF.